This TCR beta chain was retrieved from a study of CD8 T cells in Susac syndrome. After extraction with the RNeasy kit, about 0.5 to 1 ug of the RNA was reverse transcribed using random hexamers. It was immunoSEQ multiplex PCR that amplified TCR beta CDR3 across 54 Vbeta and 13 Jbeta. MiXCR, applied by TCRdb to the immunoSEQ multiplex PCR reads, yields one record per CDR3 protein. The repertoire holds roughly 330,000 distinct CDR3 sequences, with around 90% as singletons. Germline V lookup: CDR1 SEHNR, CDR2 FQNEAQ (reference sequence). The CDR3 extends over 15 amino acids. V lost 5 bases to trimming and J lost 4 bases; unmatched junction nucleotides: 3. TCR beta was sequenced from blood CD8+ and CD4+ T cells. The multiple sclerosis controls were treatment-naive patients affected by stable or active relapsing-remitting disease. FACS was used to enrich TEMRA cells, whereas the CD8+ and CD4+ T cells were obtained by negative isolation.

This clonotype was obtained from a human donor with multiple sclerosis. The sequenced material came from CD4+ T cells from PBMCs. J is TRBJ2-1 and V is TRBV7-9; 12 bases are shared with TRBD2. CDR3 protein: CASSEGLAGYNEQFF. CDR3 sequence (DNA): TGTGCCAGCAGCGAGGGACTAGCGGGTTACAATGAGCAGTTCTTC.